This T cell receptor (beta chain) was retrieved from a study of T-cell reconstitution after alpha-beta-depleted transplantation in children. Comments on this clonotype: The antigen is unknown.

Unique molecular identifiers were used to barcode this TCRbeta library. TCRdb reanalysed the PCR reads using MiXCR and keeps one entry per CDR3 protein. The sample consists of approximately 150,000 distinct CDR3 sequences, around 8.5% of them appearing once. This CDR3 contains 17 residues. The germline gives CDR1 LGHDT, CDR2 YNNKEL (reference sequence). Trimming pared 4 bases from V and 0 bases from J, leaving 16 bases between. Study findings and constraints: After transplant, high TCRbeta diversity at day 60 in some patients arose from surviving recipient T cells and thymic progenitors. Roughly two months post-transplant, alpha-beta T cells reportedly originated from several hundred graft clones that had expanded. After one year, T-cell counts and TCRbeta diversity mostly came from new T cells.

Sequencing used PBMCs, mostly from graft donor cells, obtained 180 days after TCRalphabeta/CD19-depleted stem cell transplant. The chain employs TRBV3-1 and TRBJ1-5; TRBD1 is a possible D gene (6 bases). This receptor was identified in a female patient between 2 and 15 years old who had a stem cell transplant for congenital amegakaryocytic thrombocytopenia, so the T cells may come from the graft donor. The CDR3 is CASSPGMGAGSNQPQHF. CDR3 nucleotides: TGTGCCAGCAGCCCAGGAATGGGGGCAGGTAGCAATCAGCCCCAGCATTTT.